The next 13 T cell receptor beta chains were all read from a single sample in a study of blood T cells in healthy people across ages. It was with a sample-barcoded 5' primer and a J-beta primer mix that a second PCR of about 7 to 12 cycles was run. One entry per CDR3 protein results from TCRdb running MiXCR on the 5' RACE reads. The sample shows about 1.1 million distinct CDR3 sequences, under 40% of them seen only once. The sequencing input was blood. The source is a man in his late teens or twenties in good health.

V gene TRBV6-5 combines with J gene TRBJ2-1; 14 nucleotides line up with TRBD2. The CDR3 loop spans 22 amino acids. Germline V lookup: CDR1 MNHEY, CDR2 SVGAGI. With V trimmed by 0 bases and J by 0 bases, 13 bases remained unmatched. CDR3 sequence reads: CASSYSRRLAGGPTSSYNEQFF. Written as DNA, the CDR3 is TGTGCCAGCAGTTACTCACGAAGACTAGCGGGGGGGCCCACGAGCTCCTACAATGAGCAGTTCTTC.

This clonotype was seen a few times. This chain joins TRBV12-3 or TRBV12-4 and TRBJ1-5; D remains ambiguous. This CDR3 is built from 14 residues. V dropped 5 bases and J dropped 6 bases, with 14 bases sitting between them. The CDR3 sequence is CASSPAGNSQPQHF. CDR3 DNA: TGTGCCAGCAGTCCCGCGGGGAACAGTCAGCCCCAGCATTTT.

With respect to this clonotype: A read error is possible here, since a much larger clone lies one base away. The genes are TRBV4-3 and TRBJ2-3; 7 nucleotides align to TRBD2. The germline CDR1 and CDR2 sequences are LGHNA and YSLEER. The CDR3 covers 14 residues. In DNA form, the CDR3 reads TGCGCCAGCAGCCAAAAGACTAGCACAGAGACGCAGTATTTT. The encoded protein is CASSQKTSTETQYF.

This clonotype appeared a few times. The genes are TRBV25-1 and TRBJ2-2; 13 bases are a match to TRBD2. The germline gives CDR1 MGHDK, CDR2 SYGVNS. CDR3 length: 19 amino acids. The ends lost 4 bases at V and 5 bases at J; junction bases unmatched: 13. This CDR3 reads CASSGRGGLAGASTGELFF. DNA of the CDR3: TGTGCCAGCAGTGGACGGGGAGGACTAGCGGGGGCTTCGACCGGGGAGCTGTTTTTT.

This clonotype showed up just a few times. At one end, the junction sequence differs from germline, possibly due to a read error. The chain couples TRBV15 to TRBJ2-5; D is unclear. CDR1 is LNHNV and CDR2 is YYDKDF in the germline V gene (reference sequence). This CDR3 has 16 amino acids. The CDR3 nucleotides are TGTGCCACCGGCAGAGAAAACCGAACAAGATACAATGAGCAGTACTTC. This sequence encodes CATGRENRTRYNEQYF. Combining the CDR3 with reference TRBV15 and TRBJ2-5 gives the whole variable domain DAMVIQNPRYQVTQFGKPVTLSCSQTLNHNVMYWYQQKSSQAPKLLFHYYDKDFNNEADTPDNFQSRRPNTSFCFLDIRSPGLGDTAMYLCATGRENRTRYNEQYFGPGTRLLVL.

The rearrangement links TRBV6-5 to TRBJ2-7; 7 bases agree with TRBD1. This CDR3 contains 14 residues. Looked up from germline, CDR1 is MNHEY and CDR2 is SVGAGI. V gave up 11 bases and J gave up 3 bases; unmatched junction bases: 13. CDR3 protein: CASRATGAHYEQYF. CDR3 in DNA: TGTGCCTCTAGGGCCACAGGGGCCCACTACGAGCAGTACTTC.

This clonotype has only a few counts. V and J are TRBV25-1 and TRBJ1-6, with TRBD1 matching 8 bases. Germline CDR1 is MGHDK and CDR2 is SYGVNS. This CDR3 is built from 13 residues. After removal of 6 bases from V and 8 bases from J, the junction contained 3 bases not matched to a gene. The CDR3 region is CASRQGGDSPLHF. The CDR3, as DNA: TGTGCCAGCAGACAGGGGGGCGATTCACCCCTCCACTTT.

This clonotype came up a few times. The chain combines TRBV6-5 with TRBJ1-2; 10 bases line up with TRBD1. The germline V gene encodes CDR1 MNHEY and CDR2 SVGAGI. J lost 5 bases, V lost 2 bases, and 5 bases had no gene match. This CDR3 contains 15 residues. In nucleotides, the CDR3 is TGTGCCAGCAGTTACCAGACAGGGGGCCGGTATGGCTACACCTTC. Translating it yields CASSYQTGGRYGYTF.

Regarding this clonotype: This may stem from a read error, because a much larger clone lies one nucleotide away. V gene TRBV4-3 combines with J gene TRBJ2-3; 9 bases are shared with TRBD1. V was pared by 4 bases and J by 5 bases, with 7 bases of the junction left unmatched. CDR1 and CDR2 from the germline V gene are LGHNA and YSLEER. The CDR3 is made up of 15 amino acids. The CDR3 is CASSPRQGDVDTQYF. The CDR3 DNA is TGCGCCAGCAGCCCCCGACAGGGGGACGTAGATACGCAGTATTTT.

This clonotype was seen only a few times. The rearrangement links TRBV20-1 to TRBJ1-5; 9 bases line up with TRBD1. The CDR3 runs 17 residues. Germline V CDR1 and CDR2: DFQATT, SNEGSKA (reference sequence). V shed 5 bases, J shed 0 bases, and the junction held 11 bases outside the gene matches. As DNA, the CDR3 is TGCAGTGCTGACAGGACAGGGGCCGCTTATAGCAATCAGCCCCAGCATTTT. This codes for CSADRTGAAYSNQPQHF.

The rearrangement joins TRBV4-1 to TRBJ1-6, with 7 bases that match TRBD1. The CDR3 contains 15 residues. J gave up 6 bases and V 0 bases, and 2 bases lay outside the gene matches. Germline V gene data show CDR1 as MGHRA and CDR2 as YSYEKL. The CDR3 coding sequence is TGCGCCAGCAGCCAAGAGTGGGACAGTAATTCACCCCTCCACTTT. Translated: CASSQEWDSNSPLHF.

In its sample, this clonotype was seen many times. V is TRBV10-3 and J is TRBJ2-6; tentatively, D is TRBD1 or TRBD2 (6 bases each). Trimming removed 0 bases at V and 0 bases at J, with 15 bases between. The CDR3 extends over 19 amino acids. The germline V gene encodes CDR1 ENHRY and CDR2 SYGVKD. CDR3: CAISESIGGRLSGANVLTF. The CDR3 DNA is TGTGCCATCAGTGAGTCGATCGGGGGCCGTCTCTCTGGGGCCAACGTCCTGACTTTC.

The chain carries TRBV29-1 and TRBJ2-1; D could derive from TRBD1 or TRBD2 (6 bases each). Germline V lookup: CDR1 SQVTM, CDR2 ANQGSEA. V lost 4 bases and J lost 14, with 36 bases in between. The CDR3 runs to 18 residues. This CDR3 reads CSVVRLARHSGGHSEKFF. The CDR3 DNA follows: TGCAGCGTTGTCAGGCTAGCGAGGCATTCCGGGGGCCATAGTGAAAAGTTCTTC.